This TCR beta chain was retrieved from a study of Graves' ophthalmopathy and Graves' hyperthyroidism. RNA transcripts served as template for amplifying TCR beta CDR3 sequences. After a first-round RT-PCR with HTBI primers, a second-round multiplex PCR was run. A single record per CDR3 protein comes from TCRdb applying MiXCR to the multiplex PCR reads. The sample lists approximately 150,000 distinct CDR3 sequences, 39% occurring once. With regard to this clonotype: No antigen is known for it.

Study results and caveats: Both an approximately 68% sensitivity and an approximately 72% specificity characterized the model's predictions of ophthalmopathy progression.

The TCR sequence derives from a man under 40 with Graves' ophthalmopathy. Sequences were obtained from peripheral blood.

CDR3 nucleotide sequence: TGTGCCAGCAGTTACGACCATCCAGCTAGCCCCGATGAAGAGGAGCAGTACTTC. It yields the protein CASSYDHPASPDEEEQYF. The rearrangement links TRBV6-2 or TRBV6-3 to TRBJ2-7; TRBD2 might be the D (5 bases). CDR3 size: 18 residues. Between the trimmed V and J ends, which lost 2 bases and 7 bases, there was a span of 27 bases. Germline loops: CDR1 MNHEY, CDR2 SVGEGT.